Reported below is one T cell receptor beta chain. This sample was taken from a study of T cell responses to AZD1222 COVID-19 vaccine. Sequencing used immunoSEQ multiplex PCR; TCRdb keeps in-frame clones, though not all of them. The table has tens of thousands of clones, approximately 86% seen once; the top ten hold approximately 5.6%. The germline V gene encodes CDR1 WNHNN and CDR2 SYGVQD (reference sequence). The CDR3 runs 14 residues. Trimming pared 0 bases from V and 3 bases from J, leaving 9 bases between. The chain joins TRBV10-1 to TRBJ2-7; a possible D gene is TRBD1 (6 bases). Source: peripheral blood, taken 28 days after the second AZD1222 dose. The receptor comes from an adult who received the AZD1222 COVID-19 vaccine. This CDR3 is CASSESGQIYEQYF. In DNA, the CDR3 is TGCGCCAGCAGTGAGTCAGGACAGATCTACGAGCAGTACTTC.